One T cell receptor beta chain is described in this entry. Its cognate antigen is unknown. A read error may account for a junction end that differs from germline. The template used for profiling TCR beta VDJ and CDR3 was genomic DNA. MiXCR, run by TCRdb on the reads, gives a single entry per CDR3 protein. The sample carries 350,000 to 450,000 distinct CDR3 sequences, 55% to 70% recorded once. This entry comes from a study of CD8+CD57+ T cells in acquired aplastic anemia. Whole-study context: Quantities of DNA derived from sorted CD4+ and CD8+ cells averaged approximately 3 ug. Among healthy donors, CD4+ cells averaged roughly 9.8 million reads.

Findings of the study overall: CD8+ Simpson's diversity showed no significant patient-control difference. Patients and controls shared approximately 30 CD8+ CDR3 sequences.

Per germline, CDR1 SGHTA and CDR2 FQGNSA. The CDR3 covers 14 residues. The gene calls are TRBV7-2 and TRBJ2-7; a weak D match, TRBD1 (5 bases). This TCR was sampled from a human donor in good health, serving as a control. The sequencing input was sorted CD4+, CD8+, or CD8+CD57+ T cells (not recorded which) from PBMCs. CDR3 coding DNA: TGTGCCAGCAGCGACAGAAAGTATCAGCCCCAGCATTTTTTC. Its translation: CASSDRKYQPQHFF.